This T cell receptor beta chain was retrieved from a study of T cell responses to AZD1222 COVID-19 vaccine. Whole-study results and caveats: Mostly white British, mostly female donors; authors suggested clonal diversity may be underestimated.

Germline V gene data show CDR1 as LGHDT and CDR2 as YNNKEL (reference sequence). The V gene lost 3 bases and the J gene lost 5 bases, with 19 bases spanning the gap. This CDR3 has 16 amino acids. The data were produced by immunoSEQ multiplex PCR, yet TCRdb's version contains in-frame clones alone and is incomplete. The sample yields approximately 180,000 clones, around 94% seen once. As to this clone: Its specificity is not known.

The chain has TRBV3-1 (or the pseudogene TRBV3-2) and TRBJ1-2, with D uncertain. Here the sequenced sample was peripheral blood, taken on day 0 of AZD1222 vaccination. The TCR was taken from an adult in good health. The CDR3 reads CASSHRIFSEEYGYTF. Here the CDR3 DNA reads TGTGCCAGCAGCCACCGAATCTTCAGCGAGGAGTATGGCTACACCTTC.